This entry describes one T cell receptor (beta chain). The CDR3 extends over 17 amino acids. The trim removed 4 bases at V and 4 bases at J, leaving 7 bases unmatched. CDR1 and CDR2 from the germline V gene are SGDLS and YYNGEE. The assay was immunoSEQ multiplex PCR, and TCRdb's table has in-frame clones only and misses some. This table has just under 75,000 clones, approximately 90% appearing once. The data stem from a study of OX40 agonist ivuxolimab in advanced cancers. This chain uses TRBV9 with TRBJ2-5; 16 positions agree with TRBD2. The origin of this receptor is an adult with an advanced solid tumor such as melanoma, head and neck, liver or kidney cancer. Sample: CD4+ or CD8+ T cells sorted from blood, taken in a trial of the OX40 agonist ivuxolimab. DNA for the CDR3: TGTGCCAGCAGCCCAGGGACTAGCGGGAGGGCCAGAGAGACCCAGTACTTC. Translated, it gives CASSPGTSGRARETQYF.